This is a list of T cell receptor beta chains from one sample in a study of T cells after yellow fever vaccination. TCRdb re-called the 5' RACE reads with MiXCR, one entry per CDR3 protein. The table shows some 320,000 distinct CDR3 sequences, with approximately 4% occurring only once. This specimen consisted of PBMCs, obtained 15 days after the yellow fever booster vaccination. These receptor sequences come from a man aged 18 to 29 who received the YFV17D yellow fever vaccine. Both conserved end residues are part of each CDR3. A D gene is named only where the DNA matches it firmly. For some rows the clone size is stated as once, few or many, or as a class when expanded; others skip it.

d_gene: NA; abundance: many; j_gene: TRBJ1-6; v_gene: TRBV7-9; CDR3aa: CASSFRQEYNSPLHF; CDR3nt: TGTGCCAGCAGCTTCCGACAGGAGTATAATTCACCCCTCCACTTT
d_gene: TRBD1; abundance: NA; j_gene: TRBJ1-6; v_gene: TRBV5-1; CDR3aa: CASSWGTTGVNSPLHF; CDR3nt: TGCGCCAGCAGCTGGGGAACGACAGGGGTGAATTCACCCCTCCACTTT
d_gene: NA; abundance: many; j_gene: TRBJ2-1; v_gene: TRBV5-1; CDR3aa: CASRRAAYNEQFF; CDR3nt: TGCGCCAGCCGTAGAGCTGCCTACAATGAGCAGTTCTTC
d_gene: TRBD2; abundance: NA; j_gene: TRBJ2-3; v_gene: TRBV5-4; CDR3aa: CASSITGGPTDTQYF; CDR3nt: TGTGCCAGCAGCATTACGGGGGGGCCGACAGATACGCAGTATTTT
d_gene: NA; abundance: NA; j_gene: TRBJ2-5; v_gene: TRBV6-6; CDR3aa: CASSYRRGQETQYF; CDR3nt: TGTGCCAGCAGTTACCGCAGGGGACAAGAGACCCAGTACTTC
d_gene: TRBD1; abundance: few; j_gene: TRBJ1-1; v_gene: TRBV5-1; CDR3aa: CASSEGANTEAFF; CDR3nt: TGCGCCAGCAGCGAGGGGGCTAACACTGAAGCTTTCTTT
d_gene: NA; abundance: few; j_gene: TRBJ1-1; v_gene: TRBV6-2/TRBV6-3; CDR3aa: CASTRTKGRMNTEAFF; CDR3nt: TGTGCCAGCACTCGAACCAAGGGACGCATGAACACTGAAGCTTTCTTT
d_gene: NA; abundance: many; j_gene: TRBJ1-1; v_gene: TRBV7-9; CDR3aa: CASSPGQTEAFF; CDR3nt: TGTGCCAGCAGCCCCGGACAAACTGAAGCTTTCTTT
d_gene: NA; abundance: NA; j_gene: TRBJ1-3; v_gene: TRBV6-6; CDR3aa: CATSIGGNTIYF; CDR3nt: TGTGCCACGTCCATCGGGGGAAACACCATATATTTT
d_gene: TRBD1; abundance: many; j_gene: TRBJ1-4; v_gene: TRBV5-5; CDR3aa: CASSWTGEKLFF; CDR3nt: TGTGCCAGCAGCTGGACAGGGGAAAAACTGTTTTTT
d_gene: TRBD1; abundance: few; j_gene: TRBJ1-1; v_gene: TRBV29-1; CDR3aa: CSVGVGGHTEAFF; CDR3nt: TGCAGCGTAGGGGTAGGGGGCCACACTGAAGCTTTCTTT
d_gene: TRBD1; abundance: many; j_gene: TRBJ2-2; v_gene: TRBV5-5; CDR3aa: CASRPGQGTGELFF; CDR3nt: TGTGCCAGCCGACCAGGACAGGGCACCGGGGAGCTGTTTTTT
d_gene: NA; abundance: many; j_gene: TRBJ1-3; v_gene: TRBV18; CDR3aa: CASSPSGTVSGNTIYF; CDR3nt: TGTGCCAGCTCACCCTCCGGGACCGTCTCTGGAAACACCATATATTTT
d_gene: TRBD2; abundance: many; j_gene: TRBJ2-1; v_gene: TRBV7-9; CDR3aa: CASSLIRGGQDEQFF; CDR3nt: TGTGCCAGCAGCTTAATCCGGGGGGGCCAGGATGAGCAGTTCTTC
d_gene: TRBD1; abundance: many; j_gene: TRBJ1-2; v_gene: TRBV5-1; CDR3aa: CASSLESGGYGYTF; CDR3nt: TGCGCCAGCAGCTTGGAGTCAGGGGGCTATGGCTACACCTTC
d_gene: TRBD2; abundance: many; j_gene: TRBJ2-1; v_gene: TRBV3-1; CDR3aa: CASSQDKRGGLVRYEQFF; CDR3nt: TGTGCCAGCAGCCAAGATAAGCGGGGGGGCCTTGTTCGCTATGAGCAGTTCTTC
d_gene: NA; abundance: many; j_gene: TRBJ1-6; v_gene: TRBV5-1; CDR3aa: CASSSGNQQDSPLHF; CDR3nt: TGCGCCAGCAGCTCGGGAAACCAACAGGATTCACCCCTCCACTTT
d_gene: NA; abundance: NA; j_gene: TRBJ2-5; v_gene: TRBV5-1; CDR3aa: CASSYAGLQETQYF; CDR3nt: TGCGCCAGCAGCTACGCCGGACTGCAAGAGACCCAGTACTTC
d_gene: TRBD2; abundance: many; j_gene: TRBJ2-2; v_gene: TRBV5-1; CDR3aa: CASSSRLAGDGELFF; CDR3nt: TGCGCCAGCAGCTCCAGACTAGCGGGGGACGGGGAGCTGTTTTTT
d_gene: NA; abundance: NA; j_gene: TRBJ2-3; v_gene: TRBV20-1; CDR3aa: CSARDAWTTTTDTQYF; CDR3nt: TGCAGTGCTAGAGACGCCTGGACTACAACCACAGATACGCAGTATTTT
d_gene: TRBD1; abundance: NA; j_gene: TRBJ1-2; v_gene: TRBV5-5; CDR3aa: CASSFDRGQEGYTF; CDR3nt: TGTGCCAGCAGCTTCGACAGGGGGCAGGAAGGCTACACCTTC
d_gene: TRBD1; abundance: NA; j_gene: TRBJ2-5; v_gene: TRBV5-1; CDR3aa: CASTFRASGGAETQYF; CDR3nt: TGCGCCAGCACCTTCCGAGCCTCAGGGGGCGCGGAGACCCAGTACTTC
d_gene: NA; abundance: few; j_gene: TRBJ1-1; v_gene: TRBV4-1; CDR3aa: CASSQVSGRTAFF; CDR3nt: TGCGCCAGCAGCCAGGTCAGTGGGAGAACGGCTTTCTTT
d_gene: NA; abundance: NA; j_gene: TRBJ2-1; v_gene: TRBV2; CDR3aa: CASSEKWNEQFF; CDR3nt: TGTGCCAGCAGTGAAAAATGGAATGAGCAGTTCTTC
d_gene: TRBD1; abundance: many; j_gene: TRBJ1-2; v_gene: TRBV7-2; CDR3aa: CASSLGTGRLYGYTF; CDR3nt: TGTGCCAGCAGCCTCGGGACAGGGAGACTCTATGGCTACACCTTC
d_gene: NA; abundance: few; j_gene: TRBJ2-2; v_gene: TRBV15; CDR3aa: CATSRDLMSTGELFF; CDR3nt: TGTGCCACCAGCAGAGATCTGATGAGCACCGGGGAGCTGTTTTTT
d_gene: NA; abundance: many; j_gene: TRBJ1-5; v_gene: TRBV7-6; CDR3aa: CASSLRINQPQHF; CDR3nt: TGTGCCAGCAGCTTAAGGATAAATCAGCCCCAGCATTTT
d_gene: TRBD1; abundance: NA; j_gene: TRBJ2-3; v_gene: TRBV7-2; CDR3aa: CASSFRTGVSDTQYF; CDR3nt: TGTGCCAGCAGCTTTCGGACAGGGGTTTCAGATACGCAGTATTTT
d_gene: TRBD1; abundance: few; j_gene: TRBJ1-2; v_gene: TRBV6-5; CDR3aa: CASSPGPGGLNYGYTF; CDR3nt: TGTGCCAGCAGTCCCGGGCCAGGGGGGTTGAACTATGGCTACACCTTC
d_gene: NA; abundance: few; j_gene: TRBJ2-5; v_gene: TRBV20-1; CDR3aa: CSAWSWAEETQYF; CDR3nt: TGCAGTGCGTGGTCTTGGGCCGAAGAGACCCAGTACTTC
d_gene: TRBD1; abundance: many; j_gene: TRBJ1-1; v_gene: TRBV7-9; CDR3aa: CASSPGTGAFF; CDR3nt: TGTGCCAGCAGCCCCGGGACAGGAGCTTTCTTT
d_gene: NA; abundance: many; j_gene: TRBJ1-1; v_gene: TRBV5-1; CDR3aa: CASSQMDGTEAFF; CDR3nt: TGCGCCAGCAGCCAGATGGACGGGACTGAAGCTTTCTTT
d_gene: NA; abundance: many; j_gene: TRBJ2-5; v_gene: TRBV5-5; CDR3aa: CASSLWDLETQYF; CDR3nt: TGTGCCAGCAGCTTGTGGGACTTGGAGACCCAGTACTTC
d_gene: NA; abundance: many; j_gene: TRBJ1-6; v_gene: TRBV10-1; CDR3aa: CASSESRGGSPLHF; CDR3nt: TGCGCCAGCAGTGAGTCGCGGGGCGGATCACCCCTCCACTTT
d_gene: TRBD2; abundance: many; j_gene: TRBJ2-5; v_gene: TRBV12-3/TRBV12-4; CDR3aa: CASSFGLAGVKTQYF; CDR3nt: TGTGCCAGCAGTTTCGGTCTAGCGGGGGTTAAGACCCAGTACTTC
d_gene: NA; abundance: few; j_gene: TRBJ2-5; v_gene: TRBV7-6; CDR3aa: CASSLAQGRGKTQYF; CDR3nt: TGTGCCAGCAGCTTAGCGCAAGGCAGGGGCAAGACCCAGTACTTC
d_gene: NA; abundance: few; j_gene: TRBJ2-7; v_gene: TRBV16; CDR3aa: CASSPIRGYEQYF; CDR3nt: TGTGCCAGCAGCCCCATCAGAGGCTACGAGCAGTACTTC
d_gene: NA; abundance: many; j_gene: TRBJ2-1; v_gene: TRBV5-1; CDR3aa: CASSLVRGEQFF; CDR3nt: TGCGCCAGCAGCTTGGTCAGGGGTGAGCAGTTCTTC
d_gene: NA; abundance: NA; j_gene: TRBJ2-5; v_gene: TRBV29-1; CDR3aa: CSVEFRPGETQYF; CDR3nt: TGCAGCGTTGAGTTTAGGCCGGGTGAGACCCAGTACTTC
d_gene: NA; abundance: NA; j_gene: TRBJ1-6; v_gene: TRBV12-3/TRBV12-4; CDR3aa: CASSFHRINSPLHF; CDR3nt: TGTGCCAGCAGTTTTCACAGAATAAATTCACCCCTCCACTTT
d_gene: NA; abundance: many; j_gene: TRBJ1-5; v_gene: TRBV4-3; CDR3aa: CASSQLQGKPQHF; CDR3nt: TGCGCCAGCAGCCAATTGCAGGGTAAACCCCAGCATTTT
d_gene: NA; abundance: few; j_gene: TRBJ2-1; v_gene: TRBV5-1; CDR3aa: CASSLATGWSNEQFF; CDR3nt: TGCGCCAGCAGCTTGGCTACAGGGTGGTCGAATGAGCAGTTCTTC
d_gene: TRBD2; abundance: many; j_gene: TRBJ2-3; v_gene: TRBV27; CDR3aa: CASSMGLAGGWMGDTQYF; CDR3nt: TGTGCCAGCAGTATGGGACTAGCGGGGGGGTGGATGGGAGATACGCAGTATTTT
d_gene: NA; abundance: many; j_gene: TRBJ2-5; v_gene: TRBV7-2; CDR3aa: CASSPPAGRETQYF; CDR3nt: TGTGCCAGCAGCCCCCCCGCGGGGCGAGAGACCCAGTACTTC
d_gene: TRBD2; abundance: NA; j_gene: TRBJ2-3; v_gene: TRBV5-1; CDR3aa: CASSLMATSGGTYSTDTQYF; CDR3nt: TGCGCCAGCAGCTTGATGGCTACTAGCGGGGGGACCTACAGCACAGATACGCAGTATTTT
d_gene: TRBD2; abundance: many; j_gene: TRBJ2-1; v_gene: TRBV20-1; CDR3aa: CSARVPGLEYNEQFF; CDR3nt: TGCAGTGCTAGAGTGCCCGGACTAGAGTACAATGAGCAGTTCTTC
d_gene: NA; abundance: NA; j_gene: TRBJ1-1; v_gene: TRBV1; CDR3aa: CTSSQDLSARMNTEAFF; CDR3nt: TGCACCAGCAGCCAAGATCTCTCGGCCAGGATGAACACTGAAGCTTTCTTT